Below, one T cell receptor (beta chain) is given with its context. The antigen is unknown. A second PCR, run for roughly 6 to 11 cycles, used a sample-barcoded 5' primer plus a J-beta primer mix. One entry per CDR3 protein results from TCRdb running MiXCR on the 5' RACE reads. In the table there are approximately 600,000 distinct CDR3 sequences, under 65% of which are singletons. This sample was taken from a study of blood T cells in healthy people across ages. Study results and limitations: Naive and antigen-experienced cells were not separated, limiting conclusive comparison. Both naive CD4+ cell counts and diversity were greater in long-lived donors than in aged donors.

Each sample used at least 6.5 million PBMCs. The sample comprised blood. The sequence was obtained from a man in his fifties or sixties in good health.

The CDR3 nucleotides read TGTGCCAGCAGCCTTCAGGGGTTGGACACTGAAGCTTTCTTT. It translates to CASSLQGLDTEAFF. The gene calls are TRBV6-2 or TRBV6-3 and TRBJ1-1, with a possible D match to TRBD1 (6 bases). The CDR3 is made up of 14 amino acids. Trimming shortened V by 6 bases and J by 3 bases, and 14 bases separated the two germline ends. The germline V gene has CDR1 MNHEY and CDR2 SVGEGT.